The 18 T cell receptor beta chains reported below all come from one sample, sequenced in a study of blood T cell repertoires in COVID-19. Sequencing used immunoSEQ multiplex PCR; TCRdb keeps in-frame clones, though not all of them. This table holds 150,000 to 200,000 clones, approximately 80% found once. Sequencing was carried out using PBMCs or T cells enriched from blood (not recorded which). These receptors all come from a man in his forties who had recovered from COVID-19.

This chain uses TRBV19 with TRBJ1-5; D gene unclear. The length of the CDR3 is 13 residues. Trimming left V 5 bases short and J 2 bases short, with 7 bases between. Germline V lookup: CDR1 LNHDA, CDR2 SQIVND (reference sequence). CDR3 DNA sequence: TGTGCCAGTAGTCTGAGTGGCAATCAGCCCCAGCATTTT. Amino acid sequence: CASSLSGNQPQHF.

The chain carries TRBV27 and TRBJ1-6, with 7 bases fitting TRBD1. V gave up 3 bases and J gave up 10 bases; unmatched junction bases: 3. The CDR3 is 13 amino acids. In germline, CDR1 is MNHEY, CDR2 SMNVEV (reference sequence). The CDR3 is CASSFRGDSPLHF. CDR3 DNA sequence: TGTGCCAGCAGTTTCAGGGGGGACTCACCCCTCCACTTT.

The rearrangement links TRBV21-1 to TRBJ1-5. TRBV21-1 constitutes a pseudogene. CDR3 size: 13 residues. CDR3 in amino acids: CASRRVSNQPQHF. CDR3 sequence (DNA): TGTGCCAGCCGACGGGTAAGCAATCAGCCCCAGCATTTT.

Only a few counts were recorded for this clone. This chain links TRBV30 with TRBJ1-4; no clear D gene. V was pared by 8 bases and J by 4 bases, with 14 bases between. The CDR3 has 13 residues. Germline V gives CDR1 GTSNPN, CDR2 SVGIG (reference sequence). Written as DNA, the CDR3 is TGTGCCGGAGCATCCGGGTATAATGAAAAACTGTTTTTT. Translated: CAGASGYNEKLFF.

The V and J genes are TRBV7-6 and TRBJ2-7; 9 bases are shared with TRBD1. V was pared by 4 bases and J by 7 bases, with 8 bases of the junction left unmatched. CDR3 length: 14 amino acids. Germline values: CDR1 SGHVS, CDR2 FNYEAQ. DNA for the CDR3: TGTGCCAGCAGCTCGGAGGACAGGGGTTGGGAGCAGTACGTC. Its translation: CASSSEDRGWEQYV.

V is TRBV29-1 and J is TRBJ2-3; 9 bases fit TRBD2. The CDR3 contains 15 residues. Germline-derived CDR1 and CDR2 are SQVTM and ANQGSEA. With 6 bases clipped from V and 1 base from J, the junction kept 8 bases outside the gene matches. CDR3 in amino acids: CSVIGVAGGTDTQYF. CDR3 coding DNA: TGCAGCGTAATCGGGGTAGCGGGGGGCACAGATACGCAGTATTTT.

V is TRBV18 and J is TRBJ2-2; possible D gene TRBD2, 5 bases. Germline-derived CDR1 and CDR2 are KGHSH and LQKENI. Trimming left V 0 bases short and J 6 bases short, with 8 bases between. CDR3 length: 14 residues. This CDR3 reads CASSPPARAGELFF. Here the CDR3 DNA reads TGTGCCAGCTCACCACCAGCGAGGGCCGGGGAGCTGTTTTTT. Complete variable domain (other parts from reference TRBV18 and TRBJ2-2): NAGVMQNPRHLVRRRGQEARLRCSPMKGHSHVYWYRQLPEEGLKFMVYLQKENIIDESGMPKERFSAEFPKEGPSILRIQQVVRGDSAAYFCASSPPARAGELFFGEGSRLTVL.

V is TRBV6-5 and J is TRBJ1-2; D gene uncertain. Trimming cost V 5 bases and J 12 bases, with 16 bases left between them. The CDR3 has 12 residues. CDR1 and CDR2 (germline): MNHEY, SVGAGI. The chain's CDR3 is CASSRRAGGDTF. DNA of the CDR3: TGTGCCAGCAGTCGCCGTGCAGGAGGCGACACCTTC.

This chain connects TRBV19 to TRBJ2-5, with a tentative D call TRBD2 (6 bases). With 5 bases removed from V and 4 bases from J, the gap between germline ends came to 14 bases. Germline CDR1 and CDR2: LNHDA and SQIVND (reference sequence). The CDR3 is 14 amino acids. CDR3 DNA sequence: TGTGCCAGTAGTTCTGGACTACGTCCAGAGACCCAGTACTTC. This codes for CASSSGLRPETQYF.

The DNA of the CDR3 is TGTGCCAGCAGTCGAGTCCCGGATTCACCCCTCCACTTT. Translating gives CASSRVPDSPLHF. The chain links TRBV27 to TRBJ1-6; the D is unclear. Germline lookup yields CDR1 MNHEY and CDR2 SMNVEV (reference sequence). The CDR3 totals 13 residues. Trimming pared 5 bases from V and 8 bases from J, leaving 10 bases between.

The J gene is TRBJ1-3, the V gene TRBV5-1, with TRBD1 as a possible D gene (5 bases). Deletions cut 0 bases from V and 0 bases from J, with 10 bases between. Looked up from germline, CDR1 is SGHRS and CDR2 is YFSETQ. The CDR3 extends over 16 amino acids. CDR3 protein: CASSLAGLSSGNTIYF. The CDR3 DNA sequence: TGCGCCAGCAGCTTGGCAGGGCTTAGCTCTGGAAACACCATATATTTT.

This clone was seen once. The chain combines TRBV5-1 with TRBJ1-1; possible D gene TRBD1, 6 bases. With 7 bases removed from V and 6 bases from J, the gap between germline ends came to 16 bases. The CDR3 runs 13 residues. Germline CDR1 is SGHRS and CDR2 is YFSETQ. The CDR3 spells CASAENRVSEAFF. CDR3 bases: TGCGCCAGCGCCGAAAACAGGGTCTCTGAAGCTTTCTTT.

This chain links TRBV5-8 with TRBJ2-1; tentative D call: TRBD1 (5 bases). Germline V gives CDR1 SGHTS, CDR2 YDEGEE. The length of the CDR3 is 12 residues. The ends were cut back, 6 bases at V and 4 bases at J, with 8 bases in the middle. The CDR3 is CASNRQYNEQFF. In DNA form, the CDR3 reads TGTGCCAGCAATAGACAGTACAATGAGCAGTTCTTC.

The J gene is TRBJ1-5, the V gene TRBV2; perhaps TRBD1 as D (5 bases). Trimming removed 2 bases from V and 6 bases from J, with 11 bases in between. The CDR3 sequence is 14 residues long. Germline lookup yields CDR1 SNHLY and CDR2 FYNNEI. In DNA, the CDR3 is TGTGCCAGCAGTGAAAACAGGCCTGGTCAGCCCCAGCATTTT. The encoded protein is CASSENRPGQPQHF.

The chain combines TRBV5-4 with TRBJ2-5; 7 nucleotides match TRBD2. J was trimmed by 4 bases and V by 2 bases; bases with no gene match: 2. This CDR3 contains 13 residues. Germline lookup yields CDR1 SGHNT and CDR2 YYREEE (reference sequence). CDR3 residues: CASSFGGRETQYF. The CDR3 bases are TGTGCCAGCAGCTTCGGGGGGAGAGAGACCCAGTACTTC. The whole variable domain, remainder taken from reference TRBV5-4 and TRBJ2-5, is ETGVTQSPTHLIKTRGQQVTLRCSSQSGHNTVSWYQQALGQGPQFIFQYYREEENGRGNFPPRFSGLQFPNYSSELNVNALELDDSALYLCASSFGGRETQYFGPGTRLLVL.

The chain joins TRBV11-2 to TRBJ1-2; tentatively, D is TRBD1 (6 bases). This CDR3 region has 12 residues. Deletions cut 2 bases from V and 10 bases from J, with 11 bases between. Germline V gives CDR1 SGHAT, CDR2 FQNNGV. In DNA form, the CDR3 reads TGTGCCAGCAGCTTAAACGCAGGGGCCTACACCTTC. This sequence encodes CASSLNAGAYTF.

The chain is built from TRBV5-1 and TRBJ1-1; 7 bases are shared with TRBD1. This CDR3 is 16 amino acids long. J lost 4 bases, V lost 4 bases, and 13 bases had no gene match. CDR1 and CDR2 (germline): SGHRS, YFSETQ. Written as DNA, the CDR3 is TGCGCCAGCAGCCCCATGGAGGGGGCGGAAAGCACTGAAGCTTTCTTT. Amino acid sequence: CASSPMEGAESTEAFF.

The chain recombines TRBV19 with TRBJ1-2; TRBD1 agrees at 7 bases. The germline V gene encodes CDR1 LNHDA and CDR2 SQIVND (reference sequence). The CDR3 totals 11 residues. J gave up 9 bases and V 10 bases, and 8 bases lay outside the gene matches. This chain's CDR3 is CATMAGGSYTF. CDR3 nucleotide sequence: TGTGCCACGATGGCAGGGGGTAGCTACACCTTC.